This entry concerns a single T cell receptor (beta chain). The sample originates from a study of blood T cell repertoires in COVID-19. Germline CDR1 reads LGHDT; CDR2 reads YNNKEL (reference sequence). Unmatched junction bases numbered 2, after V lost 4 bases and J lost 5 bases. The CDR3 loop spans 14 amino acids. Profiling relied on immunoSEQ multiplex PCR, and the TCRdb table lists in-frame clones only, not all of them. The data contain around 340,000 clones, over 85% of them singletons. The sequence derives from an older woman with COVID-19, enrolled during active disease. The chain recombines TRBV3-1 (or the pseudogene TRBV3-2) with TRBJ1-6; 7 bases agree with TRBD1. What was sequenced was peripheral blood. CDR3 in DNA: TGTGCCAGCAGCCCGGGACAGCATAATTCACCCCTCCACTTT. Translated: CASSPGQHNSPLHF.